This T cell receptor beta chain was retrieved from a study of shared clonotypes between healthy human individuals. As originally analysed: Filtering differed, since immunoSEQ gave only junction sequences and no quality scores. The table came from immunoSEQ multiplex PCR; TCRdb's copy has only in-frame clones and leaves some out. V and J calls and clone size come straight from that table; D and trimming were deduced from the DNA. The profile shows over a million clones, approximately 98.5% of them singletons. The germline V gene has CDR1 SGHNT and CDR2 YENEEA. Deletions cut 5 bases from V and 0 bases from J, with 11 bases between. This CDR3 region has 14 residues.

This receptor was identified in a man aged 30 to 45 in good health. Source material: naive CD4+ T cells sorted from blood. Subset noted: CD45RA+ positively selected. The rearrangement uses TRBV11-3 and TRBJ2-7; possibly TRBD1 or TRBD2 for D (6 bases each). The CDR3 sequence is CASSGGTHSYEQYF. CDR3 nucleotide sequence: TGTGCCAGCAGCGGCGGGACACACTCCTACGAGCAGTACTTC.